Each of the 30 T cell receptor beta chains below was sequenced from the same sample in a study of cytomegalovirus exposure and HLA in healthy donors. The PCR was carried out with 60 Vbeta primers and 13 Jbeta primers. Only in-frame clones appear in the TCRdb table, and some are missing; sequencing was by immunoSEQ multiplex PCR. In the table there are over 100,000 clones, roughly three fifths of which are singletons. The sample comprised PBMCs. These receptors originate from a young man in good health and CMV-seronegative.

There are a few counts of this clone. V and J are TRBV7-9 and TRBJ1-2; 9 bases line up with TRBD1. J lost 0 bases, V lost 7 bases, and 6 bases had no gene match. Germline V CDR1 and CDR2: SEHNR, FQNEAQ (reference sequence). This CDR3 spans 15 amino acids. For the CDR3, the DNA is TGTGCCAGCACCATGGGACAGGGAGCTAACTATGGCTACACCTTC. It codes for CASTMGQGANYGYTF.

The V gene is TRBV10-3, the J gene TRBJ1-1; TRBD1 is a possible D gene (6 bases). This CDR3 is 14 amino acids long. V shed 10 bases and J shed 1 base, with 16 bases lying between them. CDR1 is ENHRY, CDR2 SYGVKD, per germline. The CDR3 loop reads CATDRGGENTEAFF. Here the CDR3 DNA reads TGTGCCACAGATAGGGGGGGGGAGAACACTGAAGCTTTCTTT.

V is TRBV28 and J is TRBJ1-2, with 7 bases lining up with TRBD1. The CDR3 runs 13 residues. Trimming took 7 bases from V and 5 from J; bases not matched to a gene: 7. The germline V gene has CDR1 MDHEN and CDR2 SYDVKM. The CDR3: CASTSGGIYGYTF. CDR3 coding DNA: TGTGCCAGCACCTCAGGGGGGATTTATGGCTACACCTTC.

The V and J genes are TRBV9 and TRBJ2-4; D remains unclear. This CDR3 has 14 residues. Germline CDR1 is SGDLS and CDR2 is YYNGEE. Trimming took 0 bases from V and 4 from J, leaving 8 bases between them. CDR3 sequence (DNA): TGTGCCAGCAGCGTAGGAGGTGGAAAAAACATTCAGTACTTC. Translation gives CASSVGGGKNIQYF.

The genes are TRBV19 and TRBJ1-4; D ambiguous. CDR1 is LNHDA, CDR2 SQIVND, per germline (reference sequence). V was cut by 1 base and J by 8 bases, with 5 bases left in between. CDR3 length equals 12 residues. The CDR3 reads CASSIGREKLFF. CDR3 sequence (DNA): TGTGCCAGTAGTATAGGCCGGGAAAAACTGTTTTTT.

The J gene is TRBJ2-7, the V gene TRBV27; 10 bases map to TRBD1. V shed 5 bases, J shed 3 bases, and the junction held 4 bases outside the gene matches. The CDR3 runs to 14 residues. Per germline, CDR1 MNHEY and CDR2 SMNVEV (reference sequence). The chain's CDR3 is CASSVTGGYYEQYF. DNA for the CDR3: TGTGCCAGCAGTGTGACAGGGGGCTACTACGAGCAGTACTTC.

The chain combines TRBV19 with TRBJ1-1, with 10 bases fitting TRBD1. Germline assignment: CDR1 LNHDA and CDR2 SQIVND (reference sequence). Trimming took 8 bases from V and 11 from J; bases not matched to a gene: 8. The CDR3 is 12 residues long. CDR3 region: CASAGQGCSAFF. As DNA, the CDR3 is TGTGCCAGTGCGGGACAGGGGTGTTCGGCTTTCTTT.

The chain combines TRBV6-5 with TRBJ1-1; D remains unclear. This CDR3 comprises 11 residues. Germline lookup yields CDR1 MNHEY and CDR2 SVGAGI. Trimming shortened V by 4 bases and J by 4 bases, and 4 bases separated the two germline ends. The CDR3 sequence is CASSSFTEAFF. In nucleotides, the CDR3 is TGTGCCAGCAGTTCATTCACTGAAGCTTTCTTT.

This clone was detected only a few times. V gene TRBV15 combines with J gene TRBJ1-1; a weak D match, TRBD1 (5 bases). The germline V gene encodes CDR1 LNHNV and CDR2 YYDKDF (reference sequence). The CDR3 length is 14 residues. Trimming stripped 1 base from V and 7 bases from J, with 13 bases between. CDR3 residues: CATSRVVWGFEAFF. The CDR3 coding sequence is TGTGCCACCAGCAGAGTGGTATGGGGCTTTGAAGCTTTCTTT.

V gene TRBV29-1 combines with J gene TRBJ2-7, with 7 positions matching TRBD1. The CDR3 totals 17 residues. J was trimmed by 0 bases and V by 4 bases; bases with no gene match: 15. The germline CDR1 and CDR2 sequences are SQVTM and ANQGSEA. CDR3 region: CSVATDRAYSSSYEQYF. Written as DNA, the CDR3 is TGCAGCGTTGCCACCGACAGGGCTTACTCGAGCTCCTACGAGCAGTACTTC.

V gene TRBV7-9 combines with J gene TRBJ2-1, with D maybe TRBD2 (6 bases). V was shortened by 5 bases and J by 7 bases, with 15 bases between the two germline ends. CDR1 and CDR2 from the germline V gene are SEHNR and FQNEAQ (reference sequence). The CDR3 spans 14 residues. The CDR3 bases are TGTGCCAGCAGCCAGGTGTTGGAGGGAAATGAGCAGTTCTTC. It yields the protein CASSQVLEGNEQFF.

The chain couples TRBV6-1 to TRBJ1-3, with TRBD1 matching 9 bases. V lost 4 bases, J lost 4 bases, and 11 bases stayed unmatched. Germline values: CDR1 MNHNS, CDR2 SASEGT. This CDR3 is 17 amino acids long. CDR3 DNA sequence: TGTGCCAGCAGTGGACCGGACAGGGGAGCGTCCGGAAACACCATATATTTT. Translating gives CASSGPDRGASGNTIYF.

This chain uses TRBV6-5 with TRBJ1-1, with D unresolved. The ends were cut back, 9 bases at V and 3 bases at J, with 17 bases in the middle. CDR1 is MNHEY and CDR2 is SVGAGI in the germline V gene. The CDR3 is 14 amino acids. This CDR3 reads CASRGWAGDTEAFF. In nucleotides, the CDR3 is TGTGCCAGTCGTGGGTGGGCCGGTGACACTGAAGCTTTCTTT.

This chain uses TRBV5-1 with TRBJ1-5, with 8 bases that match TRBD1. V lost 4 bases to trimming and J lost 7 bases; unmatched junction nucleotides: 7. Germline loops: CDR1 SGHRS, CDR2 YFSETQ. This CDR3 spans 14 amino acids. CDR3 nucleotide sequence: TGCGCCAGCAGCGTTGGACAGGGAGACCAGCCCCAGCATTTT. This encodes CASSVGQGDQPQHF.

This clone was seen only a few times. The CDR3 coding sequence is TGTGCCAGCAGCTTGGCGGGACATACTAATGAAAAACTGTTTTTT. Its protein product is CASSLAGHTNEKLFF. This chain joins TRBV5-6 and TRBJ1-4, with D maybe TRBD1 (6 bases). The germline V gene encodes CDR1 SGHDT and CDR2 YYEEEE. The CDR3 is made up of 15 amino acids. Trimming pared 0 bases from V and 2 bases from J, leaving 8 bases between.

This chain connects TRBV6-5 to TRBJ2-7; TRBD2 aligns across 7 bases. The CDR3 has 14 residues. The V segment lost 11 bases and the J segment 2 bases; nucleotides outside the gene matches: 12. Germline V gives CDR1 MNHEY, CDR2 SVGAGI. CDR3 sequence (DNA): TGTGCCGCCCGGCCTAGCGGTGGGCCCTACGAGCAGTACTTC. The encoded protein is CAARPSGGPYEQYF.

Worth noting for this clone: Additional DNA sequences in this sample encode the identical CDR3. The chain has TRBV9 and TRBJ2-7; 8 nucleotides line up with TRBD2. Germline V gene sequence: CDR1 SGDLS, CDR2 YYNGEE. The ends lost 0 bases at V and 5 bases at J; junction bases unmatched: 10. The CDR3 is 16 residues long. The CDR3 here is CASSVGPSGSQHEQYF. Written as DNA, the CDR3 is TGTGCCAGCAGCGTAGGACCCAGCGGGAGTCAACACGAGCAGTACTTC.

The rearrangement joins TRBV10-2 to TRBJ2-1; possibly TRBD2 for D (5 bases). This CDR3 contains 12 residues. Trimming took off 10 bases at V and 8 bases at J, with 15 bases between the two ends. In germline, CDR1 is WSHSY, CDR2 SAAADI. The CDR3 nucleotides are TGCGCCACCCTGGACTTCTTCTATGAGCAGTTCTTC. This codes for CATLDFFYEQFF.

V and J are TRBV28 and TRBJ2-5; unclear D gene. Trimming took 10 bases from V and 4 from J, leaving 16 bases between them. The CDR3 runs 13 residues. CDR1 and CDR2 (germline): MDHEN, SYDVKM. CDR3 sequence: CATLLPAGETQYF. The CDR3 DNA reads TGTGCCACCCTCCTCCCCGCCGGAGAGACCCAGTACTTC.

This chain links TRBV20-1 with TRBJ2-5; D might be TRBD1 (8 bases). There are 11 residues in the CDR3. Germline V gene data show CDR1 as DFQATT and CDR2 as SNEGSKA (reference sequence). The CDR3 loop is CSIQGGETQYF. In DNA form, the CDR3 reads TGCAGCATACAGGGGGGGGAGACCCAGTACTTC.

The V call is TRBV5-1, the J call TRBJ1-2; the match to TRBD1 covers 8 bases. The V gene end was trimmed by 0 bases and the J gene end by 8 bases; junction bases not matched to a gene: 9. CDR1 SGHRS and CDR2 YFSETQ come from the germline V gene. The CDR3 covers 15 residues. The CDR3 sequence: CASSLEVRGRKGYTF. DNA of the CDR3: TGCGCCAGCAGCTTGGAGGTCAGGGGGCGGAAGGGCTACACCTTC.

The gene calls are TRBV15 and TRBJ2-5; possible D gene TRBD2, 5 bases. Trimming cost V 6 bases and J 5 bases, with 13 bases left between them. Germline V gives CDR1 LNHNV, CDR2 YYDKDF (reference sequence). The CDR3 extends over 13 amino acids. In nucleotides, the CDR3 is TGTGCCACCAGGGGGAGCTTGGGGGAGACCCAGTACTTC. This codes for CATRGSLGETQYF.

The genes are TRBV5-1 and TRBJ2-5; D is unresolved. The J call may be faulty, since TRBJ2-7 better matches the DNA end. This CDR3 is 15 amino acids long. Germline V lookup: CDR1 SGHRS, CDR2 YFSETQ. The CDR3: CASSPAASLGYEQYF. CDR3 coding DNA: TGCGCCAGCAGCCCCGCGGCTAGTCTGGGTTACGAGCAGTACTTC.

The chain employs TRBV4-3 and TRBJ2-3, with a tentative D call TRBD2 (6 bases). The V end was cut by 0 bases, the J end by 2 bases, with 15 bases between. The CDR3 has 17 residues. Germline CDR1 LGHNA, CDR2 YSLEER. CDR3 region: CASSQERRAGLTDTQYF. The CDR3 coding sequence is TGCGCCAGCAGCCAAGAAAGGAGGGCGGGGCTCACAGATACGCAGTATTTT.

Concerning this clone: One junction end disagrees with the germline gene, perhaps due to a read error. CDR3 bases: TGTCCCAGCTCACCACTTCAAGGACAGAACACTGAAGCTTTCTTT. It codes for CPSSPLQGQNTEAFF. The chain is built from TRBV18 and TRBJ1-1; tentatively, D is TRBD1 (5 bases). This CDR3 comprises 15 residues. In germline, CDR1 is KGHSH, CDR2 LQKENI.

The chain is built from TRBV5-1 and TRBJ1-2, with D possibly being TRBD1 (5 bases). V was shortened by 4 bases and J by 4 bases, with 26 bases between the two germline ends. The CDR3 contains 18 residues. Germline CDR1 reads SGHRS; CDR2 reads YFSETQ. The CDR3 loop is CASSPVGQEGLKGYGYTF. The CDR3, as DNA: TGCGCCAGCAGCCCAGTGGGTCAGGAGGGACTAAAGGGCTATGGCTACACCTTC.

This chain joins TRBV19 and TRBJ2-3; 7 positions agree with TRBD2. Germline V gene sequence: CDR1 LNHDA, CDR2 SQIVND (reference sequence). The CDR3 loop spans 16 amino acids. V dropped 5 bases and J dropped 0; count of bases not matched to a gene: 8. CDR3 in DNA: TGTGCCAGTAGTGTTGTTGGGCGGGGGAGCACAGATACGCAGTATTTT. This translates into CASSVVGRGSTDTQYF.

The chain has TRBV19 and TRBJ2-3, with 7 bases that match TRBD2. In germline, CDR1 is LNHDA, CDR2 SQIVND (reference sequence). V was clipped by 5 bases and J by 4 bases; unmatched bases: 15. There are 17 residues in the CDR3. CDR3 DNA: TGTGCCAGTAGTGAGGCCCCGGGACTACTAATGTCAGATACGCAGTATTTT. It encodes CASSEAPGLLMSDTQYF.

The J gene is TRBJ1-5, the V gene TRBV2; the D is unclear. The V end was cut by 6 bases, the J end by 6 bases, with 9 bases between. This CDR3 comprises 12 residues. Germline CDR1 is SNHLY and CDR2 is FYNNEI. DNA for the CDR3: TGTGCCAGCAGGGAGGGAGGTCAGCCCCAGCATTTT. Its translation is CASREGGQPQHF.

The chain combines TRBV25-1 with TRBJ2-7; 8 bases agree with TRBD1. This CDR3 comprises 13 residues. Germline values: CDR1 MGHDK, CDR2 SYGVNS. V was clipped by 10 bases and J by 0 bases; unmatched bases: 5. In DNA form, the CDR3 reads TGTGCCACAGCACAGGGGGTCTCCTACGAGCAGTACTTC. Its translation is CATAQGVSYEQYF.